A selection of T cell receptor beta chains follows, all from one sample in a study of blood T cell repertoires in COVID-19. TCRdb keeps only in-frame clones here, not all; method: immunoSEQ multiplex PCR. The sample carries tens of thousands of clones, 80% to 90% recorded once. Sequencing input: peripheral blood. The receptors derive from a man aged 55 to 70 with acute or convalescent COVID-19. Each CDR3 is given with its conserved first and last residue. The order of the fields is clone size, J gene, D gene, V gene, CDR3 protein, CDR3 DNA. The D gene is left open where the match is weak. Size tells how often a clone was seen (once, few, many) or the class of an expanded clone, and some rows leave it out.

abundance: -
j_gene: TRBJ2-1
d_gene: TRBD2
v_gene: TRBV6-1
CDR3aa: CASSEAVLGGMAEQFF
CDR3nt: TGTGCCAGCAGTGAAGCGGTTTTGGGGGGGATGGCTGAGCAGTTCTTC

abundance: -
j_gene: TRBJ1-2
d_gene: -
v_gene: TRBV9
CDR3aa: CASSASGHIYGYTF
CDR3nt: TGTGCCAGCAGCGCCTCGGGACATATCTATGGCTACACCTTC

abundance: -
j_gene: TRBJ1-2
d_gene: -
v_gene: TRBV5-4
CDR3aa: CASSLRDTYGYTF
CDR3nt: TGTGCCAGCAGCCTCCGGGACACCTATGGCTACACCTTC

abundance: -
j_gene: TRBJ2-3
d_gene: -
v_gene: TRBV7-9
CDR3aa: CASSHAVTGASTDTQYF
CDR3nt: TGTGCCAGCAGCCATGCTGTAACGGGAGCCAGCACAGATACGCAGTATTTT

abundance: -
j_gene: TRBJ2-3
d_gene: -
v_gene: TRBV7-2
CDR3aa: CASSLDWGLDTQYF
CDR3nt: TGTGCCAGCAGCTTAGATTGGGGGCTAGATACGCAGTATTTT

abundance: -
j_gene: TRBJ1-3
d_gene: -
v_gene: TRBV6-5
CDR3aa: CASNFLTARNTIYF
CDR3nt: TGTGCCAGCAATTTCCTGACAGCACGAAACACCATATATTTT

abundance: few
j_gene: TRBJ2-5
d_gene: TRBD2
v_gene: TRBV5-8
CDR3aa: CASSFPPGTIWQETQYF
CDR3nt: TGTGCCAGCAGCTTCCCCCCCGGGACTATTTGGCAAGAGACCCAGTACTTC

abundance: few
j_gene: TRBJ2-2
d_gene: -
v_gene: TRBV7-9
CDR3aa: CASSLKGLSTGELFF
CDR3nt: TGTGCCAGCAGCTTAAAGGGGCTAAGCACCGGGGAGCTGTTTTTT

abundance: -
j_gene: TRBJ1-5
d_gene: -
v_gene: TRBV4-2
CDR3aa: CASSQAWASNQPQHF
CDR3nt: TGTGCCAGCAGCCAGGCCTGGGCGAGCAATCAGCCCCAGCATTTT

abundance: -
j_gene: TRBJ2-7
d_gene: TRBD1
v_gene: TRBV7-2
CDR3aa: CASSLSTGNHEQYF
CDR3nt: TGTGCCAGCAGCTTATCGACAGGGAACCACGAGCAGTACTTC

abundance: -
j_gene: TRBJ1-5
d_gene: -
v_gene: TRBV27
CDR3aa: CASSLSYRVNQPQHF
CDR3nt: TGTGCCAGCAGTTTATCGTACCGGGTCAATCAGCCCCAGCATTTT

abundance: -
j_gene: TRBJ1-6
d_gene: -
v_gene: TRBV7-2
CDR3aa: CASSFKGDSPLHF
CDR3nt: TGTGCCAGCAGCTTCAAGGGGGATTCACCCCTCCACTTT

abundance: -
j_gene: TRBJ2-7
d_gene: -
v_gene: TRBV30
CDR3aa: CAWRSRGRSYEQYF
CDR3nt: TGTGCCTGGAGAAGCCGCGGTAGGTCCTACGAGCAGTACTTC

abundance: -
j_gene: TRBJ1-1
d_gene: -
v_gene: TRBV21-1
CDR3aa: CASSKVPQTSNTEAFF
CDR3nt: TGTGCCAGCAGCAAAGTGCCCCAGACATCGAACACTGAAGCTTTCTTT

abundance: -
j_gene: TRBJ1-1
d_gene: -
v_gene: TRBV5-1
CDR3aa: CASSFQGQNTEAFF
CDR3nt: TGCGCCAGCAGCTTTCAGGGACAGAACACTGAAGCTTTCTTT

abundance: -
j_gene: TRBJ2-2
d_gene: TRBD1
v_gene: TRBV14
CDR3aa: CASSFRDRLTGELFF
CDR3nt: TGTGCCAGCTCCTTTCGGGACAGACTCACCGGGGAGCTGTTTTTT

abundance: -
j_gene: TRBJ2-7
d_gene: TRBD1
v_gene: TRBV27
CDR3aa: CASSKQGAYGEQYF
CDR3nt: TGTGCCAGCAGTAAACAGGGGGCGTACGGTGAGCAGTACTTC

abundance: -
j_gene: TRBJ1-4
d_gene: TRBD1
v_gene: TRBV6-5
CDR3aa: CASRRGGYDEKLFF
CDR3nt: TGTGCCAGCAGACGAGGGGGCTACGATGAAAAACTGTTTTTT

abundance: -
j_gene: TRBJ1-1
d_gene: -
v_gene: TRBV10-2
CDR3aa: CASSEYGGTEAFF
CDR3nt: TGCGCCAGCAGTGAGTACGGGGGGACTGAAGCTTTCTTT

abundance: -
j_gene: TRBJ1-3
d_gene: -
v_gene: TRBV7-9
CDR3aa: CASSLGTYSGNTIYF
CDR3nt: TGTGCCAGCAGCTTAGGTACCTACTCTGGAAACACCATATATTTT

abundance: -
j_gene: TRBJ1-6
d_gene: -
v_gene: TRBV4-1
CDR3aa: CASSLESSYNSPLHF
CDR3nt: TGCGCCAGCAGCTTAGAGAGCTCCTATAATTCACCCCTCCACTTT

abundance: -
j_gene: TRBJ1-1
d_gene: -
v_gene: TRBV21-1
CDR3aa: CASTLKRRGEAFF
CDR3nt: TGTGCCAGCACCCTAAAGCGCAGGGGAGAAGCTTTCTTT

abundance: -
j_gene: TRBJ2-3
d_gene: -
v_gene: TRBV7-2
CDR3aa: CASRVSGSRTDTQYF
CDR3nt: TGTGCCAGCAGAGTATCAGGGTCCCGCACAGATACGCAGTATTTT

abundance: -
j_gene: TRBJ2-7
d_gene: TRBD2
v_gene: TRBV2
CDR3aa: CASSEVSGASAEQYF
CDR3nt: TGTGCCAGCAGTGAAGTTAGCGGGGCCTCCGCGGAGCAGTACTTC

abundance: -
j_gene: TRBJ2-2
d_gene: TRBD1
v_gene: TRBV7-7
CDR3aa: CASSRGTGRTGELFF
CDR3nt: TGTGCTAGCAGCCGAGGGACAGGGAGGACCGGGGAGCTGTTTTTT

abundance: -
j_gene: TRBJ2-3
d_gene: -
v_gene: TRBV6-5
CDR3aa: CASVFRGATDTQYF
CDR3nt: TGTGCCAGCGTGTTTCGGGGGGCCACAGATACGCAGTATTTT

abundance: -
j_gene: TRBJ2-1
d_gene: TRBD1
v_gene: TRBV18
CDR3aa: CASSWTGGYNEQFF
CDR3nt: TGTGCCAGCTCATGGACAGGGGGCTACAATGAGCAGTTCTTC

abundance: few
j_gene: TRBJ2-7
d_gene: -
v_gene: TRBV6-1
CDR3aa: CASSEAGSSYEQYF
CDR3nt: TGTGCCAGCAGTGAAGCGGGGAGCTCCTACGAGCAGTACTTC

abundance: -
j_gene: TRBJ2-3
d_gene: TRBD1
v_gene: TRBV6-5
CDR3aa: CASSVGGARTDTQYF
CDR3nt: TGTGCCAGCAGCGTAGGGGGCGCGAGGACAGATACGCAGTATTTT

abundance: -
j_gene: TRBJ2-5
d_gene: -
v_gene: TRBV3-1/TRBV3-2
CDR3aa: CASSLLAPGQDQETQYF
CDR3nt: TGTGCCAGCAGCCTCCTAGCCCCGGGACAAGACCAAGAGACCCAGTACTTC

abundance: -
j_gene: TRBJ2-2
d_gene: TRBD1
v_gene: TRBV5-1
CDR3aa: CASSTRQGGTGELFF
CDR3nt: TGCGCCAGCAGCACAAGACAGGGGGGCACCGGGGAGCTGTTTTTT

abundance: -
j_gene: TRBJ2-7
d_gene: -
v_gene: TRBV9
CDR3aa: CASSRSSGLRTYEQYF
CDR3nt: TGTGCCAGCAGCCGATCCTCAGGGCTAAGAACCTACGAGCAGTACTTC

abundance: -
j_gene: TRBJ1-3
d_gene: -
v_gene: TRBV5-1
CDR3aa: CASSLNRENSGNTIYF
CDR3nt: TGCGCCAGCAGCTTGAACAGGGAGAACTCTGGAAACACCATATATTTT